This T cell receptor beta chain appears in the sequencing data of a study of naive and memory T cell subsets. Findings and caveats of the study: Naive and memory subsets had different power law exponents for TCR abundance. In naive cells, over 85% of TCR sequences were seen only once. A clonotype means one alpha or beta sequence, not an alpha/beta pair.

This clonotype turned up a few times. Its antigen is not known. Cells stained for CD3, CD4, CD8, CD45RA and CD27 were sorted into four subsets. The V gene end was trimmed by 5 bases and the J gene end by 5 bases; junction bases not matched to a gene: 7. Germline V lookup: CDR1 MDHEN, CDR2 SYDVKM. The CDR3 contains 14 residues. Both TRBC1 and TRBC2 were covered by a beta constant-region primer of two equimolar oligonucleotides. Four rounds of PCR amplified the ligated cDNA using nested alpha and beta constant-region primers plus SP2. MiXCR, run by TCRdb on the UMI-ligation and nested PCR reads, gives a single entry per CDR3 protein. Altogether 95,000 to 150,000 distinct CDR3 sequences are present, 35% to 40% being singletons, with the ten largest covering approximately 0.88%.

This clonotype was obtained from a human donor in good health. Sequencing input: central memory CD4+ T cells from blood. This chain links TRBV28 with TRBJ2-5; 8 bases are shared with TRBD2. The DNA of the CDR3 is TGTGCCAGCAGTCTTATCGGGGGGGGTGAGACCCAGTACTTC. Protein sequence: CASSLIGGGETQYF.